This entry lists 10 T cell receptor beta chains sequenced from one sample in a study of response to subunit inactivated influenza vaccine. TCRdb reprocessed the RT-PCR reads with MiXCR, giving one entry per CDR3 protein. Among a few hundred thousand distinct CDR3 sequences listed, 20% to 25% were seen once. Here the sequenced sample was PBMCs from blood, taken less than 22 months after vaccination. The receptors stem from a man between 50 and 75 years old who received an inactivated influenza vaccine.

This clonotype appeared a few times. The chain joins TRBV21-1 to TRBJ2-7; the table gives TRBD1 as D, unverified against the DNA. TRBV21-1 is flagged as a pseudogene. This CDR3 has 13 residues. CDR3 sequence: CASSKGHPYEQYF. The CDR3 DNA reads TGTGCCAGCAGCAAGGGACACCCCTACGAGCAGTACTTC.

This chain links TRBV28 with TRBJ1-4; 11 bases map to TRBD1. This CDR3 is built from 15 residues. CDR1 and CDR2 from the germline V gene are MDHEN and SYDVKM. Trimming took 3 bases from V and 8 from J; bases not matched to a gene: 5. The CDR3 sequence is CASSFGTGGREKLFF. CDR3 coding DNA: TGTGCCAGCAGTTTCGGGACAGGGGGTCGGGAAAAACTGTTTTTT.

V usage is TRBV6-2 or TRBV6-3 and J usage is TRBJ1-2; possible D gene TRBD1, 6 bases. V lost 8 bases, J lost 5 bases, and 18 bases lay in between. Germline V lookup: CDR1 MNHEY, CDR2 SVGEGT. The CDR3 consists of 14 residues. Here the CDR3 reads CASCPGHQSYGYTF. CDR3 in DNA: TGTGCCAGCTGCCCGGGACATCAGTCATATGGCTACACCTTC.

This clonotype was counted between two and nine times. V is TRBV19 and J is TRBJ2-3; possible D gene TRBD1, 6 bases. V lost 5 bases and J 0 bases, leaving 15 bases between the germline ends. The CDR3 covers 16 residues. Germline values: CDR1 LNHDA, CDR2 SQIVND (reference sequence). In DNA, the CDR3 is TGTGCCAGTAGTGTAAGACAGGCCACTAGCACAGATACGCAGTATTTT. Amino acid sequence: CASSVRQATSTDTQYF.

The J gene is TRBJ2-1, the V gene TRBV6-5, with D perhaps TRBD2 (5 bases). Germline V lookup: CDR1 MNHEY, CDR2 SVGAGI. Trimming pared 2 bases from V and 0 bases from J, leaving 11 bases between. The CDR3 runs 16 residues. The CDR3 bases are TGTGCCAGCAGTTACGGGAGCCCGAGCTCCTACAATGAGCAGTTCTTC. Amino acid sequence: CASSYGSPSSYNEQFF.

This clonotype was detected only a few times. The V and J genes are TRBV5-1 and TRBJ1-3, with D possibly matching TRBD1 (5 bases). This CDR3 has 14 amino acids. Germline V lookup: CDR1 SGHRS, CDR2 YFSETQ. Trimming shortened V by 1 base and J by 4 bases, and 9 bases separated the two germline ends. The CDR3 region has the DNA TGCGCCAGCAGCTTGTCAGGGTACGGAAACACCATATATTTT. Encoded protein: CASSLSGYGNTIYF. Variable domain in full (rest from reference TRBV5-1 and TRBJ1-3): KAGVTQTPRYLIKTRGQQVTLSCSPISGHRSVSWYQQTPGQGLQFLFEYFSETQRNKGNFPGRFSGRQFSNSRSEMNVSTLELGDSALYLCASSLSGYGNTIYFGEGSWLTVV.

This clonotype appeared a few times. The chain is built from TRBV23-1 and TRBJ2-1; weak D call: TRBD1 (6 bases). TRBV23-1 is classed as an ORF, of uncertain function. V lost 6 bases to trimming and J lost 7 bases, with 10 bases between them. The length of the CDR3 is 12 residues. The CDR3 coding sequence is TGCGCCAGCAGACCCACAGGGAATGAGCAGTTCTTC. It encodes CASRPTGNEQFF.

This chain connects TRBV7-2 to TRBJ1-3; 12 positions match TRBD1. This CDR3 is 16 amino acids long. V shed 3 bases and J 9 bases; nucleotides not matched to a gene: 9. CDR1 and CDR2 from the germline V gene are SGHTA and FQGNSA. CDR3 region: CASSFLPGQGAGTIYF. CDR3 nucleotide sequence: TGTGCCAGCAGCTTCTTACCGGGACAGGGGGCCGGCACCATATATTTT. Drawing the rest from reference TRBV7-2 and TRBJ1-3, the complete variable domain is GAGVSQSPSNKVTEKGKDVELRCDPISGHTALYWYRQSLGQGLEFLIYFQGNSAPDKSGLPSDRFSAERTGGSVSTLTIQRTQQEDSAVYLCASSFLPGQGAGTIYFGEGSWLTVV.

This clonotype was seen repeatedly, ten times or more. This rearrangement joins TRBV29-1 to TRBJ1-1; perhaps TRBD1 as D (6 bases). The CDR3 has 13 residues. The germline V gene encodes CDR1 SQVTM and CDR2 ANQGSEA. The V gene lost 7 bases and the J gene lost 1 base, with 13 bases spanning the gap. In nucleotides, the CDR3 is TGCAGCGCATCACAGGGCGCGAACACTGAAGCTTTCTTT. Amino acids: CSASQGANTEAFF.

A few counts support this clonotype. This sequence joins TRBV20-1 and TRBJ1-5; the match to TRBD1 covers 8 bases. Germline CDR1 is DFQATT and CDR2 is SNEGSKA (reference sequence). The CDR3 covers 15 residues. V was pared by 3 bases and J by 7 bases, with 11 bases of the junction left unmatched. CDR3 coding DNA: TGCAGTGCTAGGGACCTCGGACAGGGAGTGCAGCCCCAGCATTTT. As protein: CSARDLGQGVQPQHF.